The rows below give T cell receptor beta chains drawn from one sample of a study of cytomegalovirus exposure and HLA in healthy donors. Clones were read by immunoSEQ multiplex PCR, and TCRdb kept only the in-frame ones, dropping some. The profile shows under 200,000 clones, 65% to 90% of them singletons. Sequencing was performed on PBMCs. These receptors were taken from a human donor in good health. CDR3s include the opening cysteine and the closing phenylalanine or tryptophan. The D gene is left open where the match is weak. Clone size is not always given. Where it is, it says once, few, many or a class for expanded clones.

d_call	v_call	clone_size	j_call	cdr3_aa	cdr3_nt
.	TRBV9	.	TRBJ2-2	CATESGGELFF	TGTGCCACCGAGAGCGGCGGGGAGCTGTTTTTT
.	TRBV27	.	TRBJ2-1	CASTFQAASYNEQFF	TGTGCCAGCACCTTCCAAGCGGCCTCCTACAATGAGCAGTTCTTC
.	TRBV5-1	.	TRBJ1-3	CASKEAPVSSGNTIYF	TGCGCCAGCAAGGAGGCGCCCGTCTCGTCTGGAAACACCATATATTTT
TRBD1	TRBV5-6	.	TRBJ2-7	CASSLGTGIYEQYF	TGTGCCAGCAGCTTGGGGACAGGGATTTACGAGCAGTACTTC
.	TRBV4-3	.	TRBJ2-4	CASSHQGGAAKNIQYF	TGCGCCAGCAGCCACCAAGGGGGGGCCGCCAAAAACATTCAGTACTTC
.	TRBV11-2	.	TRBJ1-6	CASSLGQLDSPLHF	TGTGCCAGCAGCCTAGGACAGCTTGATTCACCCCTCCACTTT
.	TRBV25-1	.	TRBJ2-5	CASSACVQYF	TGTGCCAGCAGTGCTTGTGTCCAGTACTTC
.	TRBV18	.	TRBJ2-7	CASSPEGGPTYEQYF	TGTGCCAGCTCACCGGAGGGGGGGCCCACCTACGAGCAGTACTTC
TRBD2	TRBV6-1	.	TRBJ2-1	CASESVGRYNEQFF	TGTGCCAGCGAATCTGTCGGGAGGTACAATGAGCAGTTCTTC
TRBD2	TRBV18	.	TRBJ2-7	CASSSTSGSYEQYF	TGTGCCAGCTCGTCCACTAGCGGGTCCTACGAGCAGTACTTC
.	TRBV5-6	.	TRBJ2-7	CASSYYNHEQYF	TGTGCCAGCAGCTATTATAATCACGAGCAGTACTTC
.	TRBV7-2	.	TRBJ1-1	CASSLRGDAEAFF	TGTGCCAGCAGCCTCCGGGGGGATGCTGAAGCTTTCTTT
TRBD2	TRBV10-3	.	TRBJ2-2	CAILPAGGRTGELFF	TGTGCCATCCTTCCAGCGGGGGGGCGCACCGGGGAGCTGTTTTTT
.	TRBV4-3	once	TRBJ1-4	CASSHGLSPSTNEKLFF	TGCGCCAGCAGCCACGGACTGTCGCCTTCAACTAATGAAAAACTGTTTTTT
TRBD1	TRBV6-6	once	TRBJ2-7	CASSYVDRDVMGF	TGTGCCAGCAGTTACGTTGACAGGGATGTCATGGGTTTC
.	TRBV9	.	TRBJ2-3	CASSPEGVAPDTQYF	TGTGCCAGCAGCCCCGAGGGGGTAGCTCCAGATACGCAGTATTTT
.	TRBV4-1	.	TRBJ1-1	CASSQGGLTTRGAFF	TGCGCCAGCAGCCAAGGGGGGCTGACTACTCGAGGAGCTTTCTTT
TRBD2	TRBV7-2	once	TRBJ2-1	CASSLGLAGGNEQFF	TGTGCCAGCAGCTTAGGCTTAGCGGGGGGCAATGAGCAGTTCTTC
TRBD2	TRBV5-8	.	TRBJ2-3	CASRLGGTDTQYF	TGTGCCAGCAGGCTGGGGGGGACAGATACGCAGTATTTT
.	TRBV5-1	.	TRBJ1-1	CASSADGETEAFF	TGCGCCAGCAGCGCGGACGGGGAGACTGAAGCTTTCTTT
.	TRBV19	.	TRBJ2-3	CASPTLGQGQDTQYF	TGTGCCAGTCCCACCCTGGGGCAGGGTCAAGATACGCAGTATTTT
TRBD1	TRBV15	.	TRBJ1-2	CATSSARDRVYGYTF	TGTGCCACCAGCAGCGCCCGCGACAGGGTTTACGGCTACACCTTC
TRBD1	TRBV7-2	.	TRBJ1-2	CASSHTGGVFGYTF	TGTGCCAGCAGCCACACAGGGGGCGTTTTTGGCTACACCTTC
TRBD2	TRBV5-1	.	TRBJ2-1	CASSFVAGGQNEQFF	TGCGCCAGCAGCTTTGTAGCGGGGGGGCAAAATGAGCAGTTCTTC
TRBD1	TRBV7-9	once	TRBJ2-5	CASSFGTGGSQETQYF	TGTGCCAGCAGCTTCGGGACAGGGGGTTCCCAAGAGACCCAGTACTTC
TRBD1	TRBV9	.	TRBJ1-1	CASSAPQQGARYTEAFF	TGTGCCAGCAGCGCGCCACAACAGGGGGCGCGGTACACTGAAGCTTTCTTT
.	TRBV6-1	.	TRBJ1-3	CASSEAVGGTIYF	TGTGCCAGCAGTGAAGCGGTAGGGGGAACCATATATTTT
.	TRBV4-1	once	TRBJ1-2	CASSPTTGSNYGYTF	TGCGCCAGCAGCCCAACGACAGGATCCAACTATGGCTACACCTTC
.	TRBV2	.	TRBJ1-4	CASSEEKQAKATNEKLFF	TGTGCCAGCAGTGAAGAGAAACAGGCAAAAGCAACTAATGAAAAACTGTTTTTT
TRBD1	TRBV13	.	TRBJ2-7	CASSDRTGSYEQYF	TGTGCCAGCAGCGACCGGACAGGGAGCTACGAGCAGTACTTC
TRBD1	TRBV29-1	.	TRBJ2-3	CSVTGGTDTQYF	TGCAGCGTTACAGGGGGCACAGATACGCAGTATTTT
.	TRBV15	.	TRBJ1-5	CATSRDLGIGTGGPQHF	TGTGCCACCAGCAGAGATTTGGGTATCGGGACTGGGGGGCCCCAGCATTTT
.	TRBV27	.	TRBJ2-3	CASIGAYADTQYF	TGTGCCAGCATAGGGGCTTACGCAGATACGCAGTATTTT
.	TRBV5-5	.	TRBJ1-2	CAWREPDGYTF	TGTGCCTGGCGGGAGCCTGATGGCTACACCTTC
.	TRBV5-1	.	TRBJ1-2	CASSLGSGDYGYTF	TGCGCCAGCAGCTTGGGATCAGGGGACTATGGCTACACCTTC
.	TRBV2	once	TRBJ2-4	CASSEAGAGKTLRNIQYF	TGTGCCAGCAGTGAAGCTGGGGCGGGAAAAACCCTGAGGAACATTCAGTACTTC
TRBD1	TRBV7-7	.	TRBJ1-4	CASSQSTGANEKLFF	TGTGCCAGCAGCCAATCGACAGGGGCTAATGAAAAACTGTTTTTT
.	TRBV19	.	TRBJ2-5	CASSMFLNRRETQYF	TGTGCCAGTAGTATGTTCTTGAACCGGCGGGAGACCCAGTACTTC
TRBD2	TRBV7-9	.	TRBJ2-2	CASSLVSGGNTGELFF	TGTGCCAGCAGCTTAGTTAGCGGGGGGAACACCGGGGAGCTGTTTTTT
TRBD2	TRBV27	few	TRBJ2-7	CASSTGLAYEQYF	TGTGCCAGCAGCACGGGACTAGCCTACGAGCAGTACTTC
TRBD2	TRBV7-6	.	TRBJ2-1	CASSLSGGAGGEQFF	TGTGCCAGCAGCCTTAGCGGGGGGGCGGGGGGTGAGCAGTTCTTC
TRBD1	TRBV27	.	TRBJ1-2	CASSQTGDRTNYGYTF	TGTGCCAGCAGCCAAACGGGGGACAGGACTAACTATGGCTACACCTTC
.	TRBV2	.	TRBJ1-5	CASRTTGVQPQHF	TGTGCCAGCAGGACGACGGGGGTTCAGCCCCAGCATTTT
.	TRBV5-6	.	TRBJ2-7	CASSLTWTGSGRYEQYF	TGTGCCAGCAGCTTGACTTGGACCGGGTCAGGGCGTTACGAGCAGTACTTC
TRBD2	TRBV19	.	TRBJ2-4	CASSIDNGGAVGNIQYF	TGTGCCAGTAGTATAGACAACGGGGGGGCGGTTGGAAACATTCAGTACTTC
TRBD1	TRBV27	.	TRBJ1-1	CASYPPGQGPRGAFF	TGTGCCAGTTACCCGCCGGGACAGGGACCTCGTGGGGCTTTCTTT